The sample holds one count of the clone carrying this T cell receptor beta chain. The target antigen is unknown. The data derive from a study of shared clonotypes between healthy human individuals. Study-level findings and limits: Several donors showed sharing of around 5% of naive CD4 clonotypes. Donor clonotype sharing was expected to depend on sequencing depth.

The data were produced by immunoSEQ multiplex PCR, yet TCRdb's version contains in-frame clones alone and is incomplete. The sample shows under 1,100,000 clones, about 75% of them seen only once. Sequenced material: memory CD4+ T cells sorted from blood. Subset given: CD45RA-negative fraction. This clonotype originated in a man aged 18 to 35 in good health.

In nucleotides, the CDR3 is TGTGCCAGCCGGACGGGACAGGGAGTAAAAGAGACCCAGTACTTC. Amino acids: CASRTGQGVKETQYF. The chain joins TRBV6-1 to TRBJ2-5; TRBD1 matches at 9 bases. Unmatched junction bases numbered 10, after V lost 8 bases and J lost 3 bases. CDR3 length: 15 residues. Germline assignment: CDR1 MNHNS and CDR2 SASEGT.